This TCR beta chain was observed in a study of blood T cell repertoires in COVID-19. Study summary: Italy, Spain and the United States were the sources of the convalescent and acute COVID-19 samples. Sources were T cells, B-cell-depleted T cells, or PBMCs; the material itself was cDNA or gDNA.

Under the authors' procedure: Estimation of nucleated cell counts relied on the amplification of reference gene primers. Using immunoSEQ multiplex PCR, the repertoire was profiled, and TCRdb retains in-frame clones only, with some absent. That table is the source of V, J and clone size, and D and trimming were worked out from the DNA. The sample lists some 300,000 clones, more than 70% occurring once. Sequencing used peripheral blood. The TCR originated in a woman aged 30 to 39 who had recovered from COVID-19.

CDR3 residues: CASSLVNNQETQYF. Here the CDR3 DNA reads TGTGCCAGCAGCTTGGTGAACAACCAAGAGACCCAGTACTTC. The chain joins TRBV5-4 to TRBJ2-5; D is uncertain. CDR3 size: 14 residues. V was pared by 0 bases and J by 0 bases, with 6 bases between. Germline values: CDR1 SGHNT, CDR2 YYREEE (reference sequence). Full variable domain (rest looked up from reference TRBV5-4 and TRBJ2-5): ETGVTQSPTHLIKTRGQQVTLRCSSQSGHNTVSWYQQALGQGPQFIFQYYREEENGRGNFPPRFSGLQFPNYSSELNVNALELDDSALYLCASSLVNNQETQYFGPGTRLLVL.